One T cell receptor (beta chain) is described in this entry. Its specificity is not known. The PCR was carried out with 60 Vbeta primers and 13 Jbeta primers. The table came from immunoSEQ multiplex PCR; TCRdb's copy has only in-frame clones and leaves some out. Among roughly 97,000 clones listed, around 10% were seen once. The data derive from a study of cytomegalovirus exposure and HLA in healthy donors. General observations from the study: Presence/absence analyses assumed roughly uniform sequencing depth across donors, which may not hold.

Germline CDR1 and CDR2: SGHAT and FQNNGV. This CDR3 spans 15 amino acids. Deletions cut 8 bases from V and 3 bases from J, with 19 bases between. Sequenced input: PBMCs. V usage is TRBV11-2 and J usage is TRBJ2-5, with a tentative D call TRBD2 (5 bases). This TCR was recovered from a man over 45 in good health and CMV-seropositive. CDR3 in amino acids: CASGGATGPEETQYF. CDR3 in DNA: TGTGCCAGCGGAGGCGCGACCGGTCCCGAAGAGACCCAGTACTTC.